The 9 T cell receptor beta chains in this list originate from one sample, sequenced in a study of blood T cell repertoires in COVID-19. TCRdb's copy holds only in-frame clones and misses some; the assay was immunoSEQ multiplex PCR. The data hold hundreds of thousands of clones, with more than 70% observed a single time. The sequencing sample was made of PBMCs or T cells enriched from blood (not recorded which). These receptors came from a young woman who had been exposed to COVID-19.

The chain uses TRBV7-2 and TRBJ1-3; unclear D gene. The ends were cut back, 5 bases at V and 0 bases at J, with 11 bases in the middle. This CDR3 is built from 15 residues. CDR1 and CDR2 from the germline V gene are SGHTA and FQGNSA. The CDR3 bases are TGTGCCAGCAGCGCCGACACCAGCTCTGGAAACACCATATATTTT. This encodes CASSADTSSGNTIYF. Supplemented by reference TRBV7-2 and TRBJ1-3, the full variable domain reads GAGVSQSPSNKVTEKGKDVELRCDPISGHTALYWYRQSLGQGLEFLIYFQGNSAPDKSGLPSDRFSAERTGGSVSTLTIQRTQQEDSAVYLCASSADTSSGNTIYFGEGSWLTVV.

The V gene is TRBV11-3, the J gene TRBJ2-1, with 12 bases aligning to TRBD2. V lost 5 bases, J lost 4 bases, and 3 bases stayed unmatched. The CDR3 contains 15 residues. Per germline, CDR1 SGHNT and CDR2 YENEEA. The CDR3 protein is CASSPLAGGYNEQFF. The CDR3 nucleotides read TGTGCCAGCAGCCCCCTAGCGGGGGGGTACAATGAGCAGTTCTTC.

The rearrangement links TRBV6-5 to TRBJ2-1, with D unclear. CDR3 size: 12 residues. V shed 5 bases and J shed 8 bases, with 10 bases lying between them. Germline V gene data show CDR1 as MNHEY and CDR2 as SVGAGI. CDR3 sequence (DNA): TGTGCCAGCAGTCAGTACGACTATGAGCAGTTCTTC. This translates into CASSQYDYEQFF.

V and J are TRBV6-1 and TRBJ2-7; D is ambiguous. V lost 1 base and J lost 2, with 12 bases in between. The CDR3 loop spans 15 amino acids. Germline V CDR1 and CDR2: MNHNS, SASEGT. The CDR3 DNA sequence: TGTGCCAGCAGTGAAGATGCCGGTTTCCCCTACGAGCAGTACTTC. It translates to CASSEDAGFPYEQYF.

The rearrangement links TRBV5-1 to TRBJ2-5; TRBD1 matches 9 bases. Trimming at V came to 6 bases and at J to 3 bases, leaving 12 bases not matched to a gene. The CDR3 extends over 16 amino acids. CDR1 and CDR2 from the germline V gene are SGHRS and YFSETQ. Here the CDR3 DNA reads TGCGCCAGCACCTATACCCGGACAGGGGATAAAGAGACCCAGTACTTC. It translates to CASTYTRTGDKETQYF.

The chain combines TRBV24-1 with TRBJ2-3; possibly TRBD1 for D (6 bases). CDR1 and CDR2 from the germline V gene are KGHDR and SFDVKD. V shed 4 bases and J shed 1 base, with 17 bases lying between them. The CDR3 spans 17 residues. CDR3 in amino acids: CATSDQAGARGTDTQYF. The DNA of the CDR3 is TGTGCCACCAGTGACCAGGCAGGGGCTCGAGGCACAGATACGCAGTATTTT.

The J gene is TRBJ1-5, the V gene TRBV5-4; D possibly corresponds to TRBD1 (6 bases). V lost 0 bases, J lost 3 bases, and 10 bases lay in between. Germline CDR1 SGHNT, CDR2 YYREEE (reference sequence). The length of the CDR3 is 15 residues. In DNA form, the CDR3 reads TGTGCCAGCAGCTTGGGTGCGGGGGCCAATCAGCCCCAGCATTTT. Its protein is CASSLGAGANQPQHF.

The gene calls are TRBV10-3 and TRBJ2-3; D might be TRBD2 (6 bases). The V end was cut by 7 bases, the J end by 14 bases, with 19 bases between. Germline CDR1 reads ENHRY; CDR2 reads SYGVKD. The CDR3 loop spans 12 amino acids. Here the CDR3 reads CAINNGGQEGYF. The CDR3 DNA is TGTGCCATCAATAATGGGGGTCAGGAGGGGTATTTT.

This rearrangement joins TRBV6-5 to TRBJ2-6; a weak D match, TRBD1 (5 bases). The V gene lost 7 bases and the J gene lost 3 bases, with 10 bases spanning the gap. Germline loops: CDR1 MNHEY, CDR2 SVGAGI. The CDR3 consists of 14 residues. In DNA, the CDR3 is TGTGCCAGCACCCACCAGGGTGGGGCCAACGTCCTGACTTTC. Its translation: CASTHQGGANVLTF.